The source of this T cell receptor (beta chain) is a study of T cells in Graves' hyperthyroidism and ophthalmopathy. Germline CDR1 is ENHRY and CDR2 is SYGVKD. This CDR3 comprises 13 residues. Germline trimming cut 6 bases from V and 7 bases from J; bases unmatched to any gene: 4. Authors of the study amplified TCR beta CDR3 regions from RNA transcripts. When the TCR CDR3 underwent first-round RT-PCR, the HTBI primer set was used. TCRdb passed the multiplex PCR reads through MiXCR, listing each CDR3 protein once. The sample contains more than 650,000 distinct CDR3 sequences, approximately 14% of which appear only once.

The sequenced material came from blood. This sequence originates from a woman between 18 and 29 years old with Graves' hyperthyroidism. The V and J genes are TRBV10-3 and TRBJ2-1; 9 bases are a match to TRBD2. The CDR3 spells CAIRAGGRNEQFF. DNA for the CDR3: TGTGCCATCAGAGCGGGAGGACGTAATGAGCAGTTCTTC.